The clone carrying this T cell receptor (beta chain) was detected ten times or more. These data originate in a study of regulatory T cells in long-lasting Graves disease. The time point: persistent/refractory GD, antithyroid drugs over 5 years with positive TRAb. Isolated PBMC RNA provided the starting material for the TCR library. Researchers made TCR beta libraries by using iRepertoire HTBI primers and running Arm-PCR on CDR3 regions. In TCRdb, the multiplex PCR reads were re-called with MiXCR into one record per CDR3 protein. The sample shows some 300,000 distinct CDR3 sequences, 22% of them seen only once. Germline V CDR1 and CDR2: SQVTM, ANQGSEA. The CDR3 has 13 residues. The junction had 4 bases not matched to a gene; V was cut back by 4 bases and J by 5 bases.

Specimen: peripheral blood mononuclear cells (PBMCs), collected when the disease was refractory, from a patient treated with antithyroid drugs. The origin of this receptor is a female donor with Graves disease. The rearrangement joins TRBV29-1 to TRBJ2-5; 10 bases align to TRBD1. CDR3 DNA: TGCAGCGTTGGACAGGGGGCAGGGGAGACCCAGTACTTC. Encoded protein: CSVGQGAGETQYF.